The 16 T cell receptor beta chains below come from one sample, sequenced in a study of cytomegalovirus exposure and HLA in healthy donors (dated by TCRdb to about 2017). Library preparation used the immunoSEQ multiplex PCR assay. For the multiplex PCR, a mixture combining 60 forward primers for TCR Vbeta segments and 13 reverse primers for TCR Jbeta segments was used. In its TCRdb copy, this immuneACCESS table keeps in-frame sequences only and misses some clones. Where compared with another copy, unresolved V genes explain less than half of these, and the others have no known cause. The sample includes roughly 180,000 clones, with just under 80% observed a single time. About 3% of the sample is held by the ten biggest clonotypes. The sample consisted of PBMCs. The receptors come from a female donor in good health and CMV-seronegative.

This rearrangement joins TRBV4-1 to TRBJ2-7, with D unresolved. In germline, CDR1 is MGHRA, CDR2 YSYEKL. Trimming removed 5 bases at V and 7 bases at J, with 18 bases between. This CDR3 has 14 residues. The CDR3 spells CASSSHAATEEQYF. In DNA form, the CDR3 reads TGCGCCAGCAGCTCCCACGCGGCCACGGAAGAGCAGTACTTC.

In DNA form, the CDR3 reads TGTGCCATCAGAGAGGTCGCGGGGGTGGGGAAGGGCACTGAAGCTTTCTTT. This gives the protein CAIREVAGVGKGTEAFF. The chain joins TRBV10-3 to TRBJ1-1, with a weak D call TRBD1 (5 bases). The CDR3 loop spans 17 amino acids. Trimming pared 6 bases from V and 4 bases from J, leaving 24 bases between. Germline V gene sequence: CDR1 ENHRY, CDR2 SYGVKD.

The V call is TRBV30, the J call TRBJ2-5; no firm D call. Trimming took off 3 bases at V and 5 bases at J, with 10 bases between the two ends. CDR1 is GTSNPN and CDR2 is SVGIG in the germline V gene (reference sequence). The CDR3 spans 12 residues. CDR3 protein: CAWRANQETQYF. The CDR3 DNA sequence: TGTGCCTGGAGGGCAAATCAGGAGACCCAGTACTTC.

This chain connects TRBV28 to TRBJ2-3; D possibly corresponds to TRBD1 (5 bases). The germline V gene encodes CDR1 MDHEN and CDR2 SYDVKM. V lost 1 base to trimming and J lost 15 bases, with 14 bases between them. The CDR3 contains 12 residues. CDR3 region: CASSLSGHFAYF. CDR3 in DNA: TGTGCCAGCAGTTTATCCGGACACTTTGCTTATTTT.

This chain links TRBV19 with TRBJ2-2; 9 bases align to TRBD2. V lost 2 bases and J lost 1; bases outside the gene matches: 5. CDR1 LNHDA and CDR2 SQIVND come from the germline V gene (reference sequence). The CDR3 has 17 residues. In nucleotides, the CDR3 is TGTGCCAGTAGTATAATTAGCGGGAGCATGAACACCGGGGAGCTGTTTTTT. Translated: CASSIISGSMNTGELFF.

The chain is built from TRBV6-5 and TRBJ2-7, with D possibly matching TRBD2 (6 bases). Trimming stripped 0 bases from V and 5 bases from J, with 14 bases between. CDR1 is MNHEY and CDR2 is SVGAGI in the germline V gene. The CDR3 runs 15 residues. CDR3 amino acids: CASSYSRWGGDEQYF. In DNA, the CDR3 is TGTGCCAGCAGTTACTCGCGCTGGGGAGGCGACGAGCAGTACTTC.

CDR3 bases: TGTGCCAGCAGTTTCCTAGGGGCAGGAAGCACTGAAGCTTTCTTT. It encodes CASSFLGAGSTEAFF. The V call is TRBV28, the J call TRBJ1-1; a weak D match, TRBD1 (5 bases). The V and J ends lost 3 bases and 4 bases respectively, with 15 bases between them. This CDR3 is 15 amino acids long. Germline V lookup: CDR1 MDHEN, CDR2 SYDVKM.

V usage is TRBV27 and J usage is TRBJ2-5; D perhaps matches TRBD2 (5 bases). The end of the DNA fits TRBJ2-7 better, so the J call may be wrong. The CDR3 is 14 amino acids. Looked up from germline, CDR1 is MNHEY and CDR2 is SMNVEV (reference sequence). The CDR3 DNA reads TGTGCCAGCAGTCCCCGGGGAGCGATATACGAGCAGTACTTC. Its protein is CASSPRGAIYEQYF.

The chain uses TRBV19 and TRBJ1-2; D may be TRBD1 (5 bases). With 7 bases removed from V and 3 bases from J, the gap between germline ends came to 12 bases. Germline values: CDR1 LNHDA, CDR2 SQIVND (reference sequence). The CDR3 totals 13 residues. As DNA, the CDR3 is TGTGCCAGTAAAGCAGGGTGGGACTATGGCTACACCTTC. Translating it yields CASKAGWDYGYTF.

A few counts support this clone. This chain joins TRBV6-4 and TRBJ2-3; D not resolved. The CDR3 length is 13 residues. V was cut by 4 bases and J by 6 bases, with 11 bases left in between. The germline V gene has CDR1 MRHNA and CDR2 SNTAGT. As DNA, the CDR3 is TGTGCCAGCAGTGGGGCACTGTGGGATACGCAGTATTTT. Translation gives CASSGALWDTQYF.

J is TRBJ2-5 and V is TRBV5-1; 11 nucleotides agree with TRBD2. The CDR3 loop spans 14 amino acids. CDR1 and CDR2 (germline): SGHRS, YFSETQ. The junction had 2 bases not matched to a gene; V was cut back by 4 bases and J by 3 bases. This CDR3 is CASSMGLAEETQYF. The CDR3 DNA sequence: TGCGCCAGCAGCATGGGACTAGCGGAAGAGACCCAGTACTTC.

The CDR3 sequence: CASSVEERGPTYEQYF. DNA of the CDR3: TGTGCCAGCAGCGTAGAGGAGCGGGGGCCCACCTACGAGCAGTACTTC. This chain links TRBV9 with TRBJ2-7, with 8 bases that match TRBD2. CDR1 and CDR2 from the germline V gene are SGDLS and YYNGEE. The CDR3 sequence is 16 residues long. Trimming at V came to 0 bases and at J to 2 bases, leaving 7 bases not matched to a gene.

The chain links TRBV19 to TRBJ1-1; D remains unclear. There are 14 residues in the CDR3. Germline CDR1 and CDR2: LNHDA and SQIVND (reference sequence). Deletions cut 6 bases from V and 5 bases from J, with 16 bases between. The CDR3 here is CASSHTGVETEAFF. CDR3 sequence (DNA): TGTGCCAGTAGCCACACCGGGGTGGAAACTGAAGCTTTCTTT.

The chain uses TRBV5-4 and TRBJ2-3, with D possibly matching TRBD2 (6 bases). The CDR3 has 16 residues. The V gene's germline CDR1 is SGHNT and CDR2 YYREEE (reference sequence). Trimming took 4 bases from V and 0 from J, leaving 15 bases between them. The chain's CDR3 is CASSPGVSGSTDTQYF. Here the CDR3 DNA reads TGTGCCAGCAGCCCTGGAGTGAGCGGGAGCACAGATACGCAGTATTTT.

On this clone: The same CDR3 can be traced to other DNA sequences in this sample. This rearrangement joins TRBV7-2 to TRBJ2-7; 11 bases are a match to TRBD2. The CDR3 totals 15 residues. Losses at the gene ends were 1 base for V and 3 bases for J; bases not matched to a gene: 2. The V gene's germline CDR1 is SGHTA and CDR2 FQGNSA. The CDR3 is CASSLGLAGFYEQYF. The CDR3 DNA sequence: TGTGCCAGCAGCTTAGGACTAGCGGGGTTCTACGAGCAGTACTTC. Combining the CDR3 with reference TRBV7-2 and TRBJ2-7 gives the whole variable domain GAGVSQSPSNKVTEKGKDVELRCDPISGHTALYWYRQSLGQGLEFLIYFQGNSAPDKSGLPSDRFSAERTGGSVSTLTIQRTQQEDSAVYLCASSLGLAGFYEQYFGPGTRLTVT.

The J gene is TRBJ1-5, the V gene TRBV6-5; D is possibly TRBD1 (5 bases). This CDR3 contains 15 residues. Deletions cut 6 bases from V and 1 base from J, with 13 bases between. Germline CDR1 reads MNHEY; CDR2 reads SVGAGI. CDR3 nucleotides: TGTGCCAGCAGAATCAGGGAATACAGCAATCAGCCCCAGCATTTT. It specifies CASRIREYSNQPQHF.